The 15 T cell receptor beta chains below all came from one sample that was sequenced in a study of blood T cell repertoires in COVID-19. Sequencing used immunoSEQ multiplex PCR; TCRdb keeps in-frame clones, though not all of them. The sample lists about 330,000 clones, about four fifths seen once, with 1% to 1.5% in the top ten. The sample consisted of peripheral blood. The receptors stem from a woman aged 45-65 years with acute or convalescent COVID-19.

The chain is built from TRBV27 and TRBJ1-1, with D tentatively TRBD1 (5 bases). Between the trimmed V and J ends, which lost 5 bases and 5 bases, there was a span of 6 bases. The germline CDR1 and CDR2 sequences are MNHEY and SMNVEV (reference sequence). This CDR3 is built from 11 residues. CDR3 loop: CASSRGTEAFF. In DNA form, the CDR3 reads TGTGCCAGCAGTAGGGGTACTGAAGCTTTCTTT.

The rearrangement joins TRBV11-2 to TRBJ2-1; 7 nucleotides line up with TRBD1. CDR1 and CDR2 from the germline V gene are SGHAT and FQNNGV. V lost 8 bases to trimming and J lost 5 bases; unmatched junction nucleotides: 9. The CDR3 totals 14 residues. The CDR3 reads CASGQRGQNNEQFF. The CDR3 coding sequence is TGTGCCAGCGGACAAAGGGGGCAGAACAATGAGCAGTTCTTC.

This rearrangement joins TRBV2 to TRBJ2-5; 8 nucleotides align to TRBD1. Trimming removed 1 base from V and 5 bases from J; junction bases left unmatched: 6. The CDR3 sequence is 15 residues long. Germline V gene sequence: CDR1 SNHLY, CDR2 FYNNEI. CDR3 sequence (DNA): TGTGCCAGCAGTGAAGGGGGGACAGGAAAGGAGACCCAGTACTTC. Amino acids: CASSEGGTGKETQYF.

The chain employs TRBV4-1 and TRBJ2-3, with D uncertain. There are 16 residues in the CDR3. Germline CDR1 is MGHRA and CDR2 is YSYEKL. V was clipped by 4 bases and J by 2 bases, with 16 bases between them. CDR3 in amino acids: CASSLDSGSLTDTQYF. In DNA form, the CDR3 reads TGCGCCAGCAGCCTAGACTCCGGGTCTCTCACAGATACGCAGTATTTT.

J is TRBJ2-3 and V is TRBV7-2, with 9 bases identical to TRBD2. Germline CDR1 SGHTA, CDR2 FQGNSA. The V and J ends lost 0 bases and 2 bases, in that order; junction bases with no gene match: 3. This CDR3 spans 16 amino acids. DNA for the CDR3: TGTGCCAGCAGCTTAGCGGGCGGGAGGGCCACAGATACGCAGTATTTT. It codes for CASSLAGGRATDTQYF. The full variable domain, with the rest looked up from reference TRBV7-2 and TRBJ2-3, is GAGVSQSPSNKVTEKGKDVELRCDPISGHTALYWYRQSLGQGLEFLIYFQGNSAPDKSGLPSDRFSAERTGGSVSTLTIQRTQQEDSAVYLCASSLAGGRATDTQYFGPGTRLTVL.

V gene TRBV3-1 (or the pseudogene TRBV3-2) combines with J gene TRBJ2-7, with 10 bases fitting TRBD2. CDR1 is LGHDT, CDR2 YNNKEL, per germline (reference sequence). The CDR3 is 17 amino acids. Losses at the gene ends were 4 bases for V and 2 bases for J; bases not matched to a gene: 11. The CDR3 protein is CASSPDRTSGATYEQYF. For the CDR3, the DNA is TGTGCCAGCAGCCCGGATCGTACTAGCGGGGCAACCTACGAGCAGTACTTC.

The rearrangement links TRBV19 to TRBJ2-7; tentative D call: TRBD2 (5 bases). Germline CDR1 and CDR2: LNHDA and SQIVND (reference sequence). This CDR3 is 13 amino acids long. V was shortened by 4 bases and J by 6 bases, with 13 bases between the two germline ends. The CDR3 sequence is CASSNLLDSEQYV. The CDR3 DNA sequence: TGTGCCAGTAGTAACCTACTAGACTCCGAGCAGTACGTC.

The rearrangement links TRBV7-2 to TRBJ1-3; 10 nucleotides agree with TRBD1. V gave up 2 bases and J gave up 2 bases; unmatched junction bases: 3. The germline V gene encodes CDR1 SGHTA and CDR2 FQGNSA. The CDR3 has 16 residues. Here the CDR3 reads CASSLFGQGAGNTIYF. CDR3 sequence (DNA): TGTGCCAGCAGCTTATTTGGACAGGGGGCTGGAAACACCATATATTTT.

CDR3 bases: TGTGCCAGTAGTACGAACACGGGGTCCTACGAGCAGTACTTC. Translated, it gives CASSTNTGSYEQYF. The rearrangement uses TRBV19 and TRBJ2-7, with a possible D match to TRBD2 (5 bases). The V end lost 4 bases, the J end lost 1 base, and 11 bases lay between the germline ends. Germline V CDR1 and CDR2: LNHDA, SQIVND (reference sequence). There are 14 residues in the CDR3.

This rearrangement joins TRBV3-1 (or the pseudogene TRBV3-2) to TRBJ2-6; D gene unclear. The CDR3 sequence is 17 residues long. Germline V gene data show CDR1 as LGHDT and CDR2 as YNNKEL (reference sequence). V was cut by 4 bases and J by 0 bases, with 13 bases left in between. The CDR3: CASSPLVEISGANVLTF. In DNA form, the CDR3 reads TGTGCCAGCAGCCCTCTCGTCGAGATCTCTGGGGCCAACGTCCTGACTTTC.

V and J are TRBV3-1 (or the pseudogene TRBV3-2) and TRBJ1-2; D is ambiguous. CDR3 length: 12 amino acids. Germline CDR1 LGHDT, CDR2 YNNKEL (reference sequence). Trimming stripped 2 bases from V and 3 bases from J, with 4 bases between. CDR3 DNA: TGTGCCAGCAGCCAAATCGACTATGGCTACACCTTC. Its translation: CASSQIDYGYTF.

This sequence joins TRBV24-1 and TRBJ2-2; 13 bases are shared with TRBD2. From germline, CDR1 is KGHDR and CDR2 SFDVKD. The CDR3 spans 15 residues. V trimming: 12 bases; J trimming: 7 bases; junction bases outside the gene matches: 10. CDR3 in DNA: TGTGCCGCCGAATGGACTAGCGGGGGCGGCGGGGAGCTGTTTTTT. Translating it yields CAAEWTSGGGGELFF.

The CDR3 DNA is TGTGCCATCAGTGAATTGTCCTGGACTAGCGGTCAAGAGACCCAGTACTTC. It translates to CAISELSWTSGQETQYF. The chain joins TRBV10-3 to TRBJ2-5; 10 bases map to TRBD2. Germline V gene lookup returns CDR1 ENHRY and CDR2 SYGVKD. This CDR3 has 17 amino acids. With V trimmed by 3 bases and J by 2 bases, 9 bases remained unmatched.

The chain links TRBV12-3 or TRBV12-4 to TRBJ2-2; D remains unclear. CDR3 length: 13 residues. V was pared by 7 bases and J by 6 bases, with 12 bases between. This chain's CDR3 is CASTPLRAGELFF. In DNA form, the CDR3 reads TGTGCCAGCACCCCCCTCCGGGCCGGGGAGCTGTTTTTT.

This chain joins TRBV15 and TRBJ1-1; 9 nucleotides agree with TRBD1. The ends lost 4 bases at V and 5 bases at J; junction bases unmatched: 5. CDR1 is LNHNV, CDR2 YYDKDF, per germline (reference sequence). CDR3 length equals 14 residues. In DNA, the CDR3 is TGTGCCACCAGCACCACACAGGGGGCGACTGAAGCTTTCTTT. Amino acid sequence: CATSTTQGATEAFF.